The T cell receptor beta chain under discussion was sequenced for a study of T-cell reconstitution after alpha-beta-depleted transplantation in children. As for this clonotype: What it binds is unknown.

Study-wide findings and caveats: Where some patients showed high TCRbeta diversity at day 60, it came from recipient T cells and thymic progenitors that had survived. Several hundred expanded graft clones reportedly gave rise to the alpha-beta T cells present about two months after transplant. One year after transplant, T-cell counts and diversity came mostly from newly produced T cells.

The CDR3 consists of 14 residues. CDR1 SGHRS and CDR2 YFSETQ come from the germline V gene. V lost 4 bases to trimming and J lost 9 bases; unmatched junction nucleotides: 5. It was with unique molecular identifiers that the TCRbeta library was prepared. TCRdb re-called the PCR reads through MiXCR, storing one row per CDR3 protein. Counted here are more than 400,000 distinct CDR3 sequences, 10% to 12% occurring once; the ten biggest clones make up 12% to 15%. The specimen comprised PBMCs, mostly from graft donor cells, sampled 180 days after TCRalphabeta/CD19-depleted stem cell transplant. The chain recombines TRBV5-1 with TRBJ1-6; 9 bases fit TRBD1. This TCR came from a female patient aged 2-9 years who had a stem cell transplant for aplastic anemia, so the T cells may come from the graft donor. The DNA for the CDR3 is TGCGCCAGCAGCCCAAGGGACAGGGCTTCACCCCTCCACTTT. It specifies CASSPRDRASPLHF. Looking up the rest from reference TRBV5-1 and TRBJ1-6 gives the full variable domain: KAGVTQTPRYLIKTRGQQVTLSCSPISGHRSVSWYQQTPGQGLQFLFEYFSETQRNKGNFPGRFSGRQFSNSRSEMNVSTLELGDSALYLCASSPRDRASPLHFGNGTRLTVT.